Described below is a single T cell receptor (beta chain) sequence and its context. The antigen is undetermined. Treatment given: about 20 received Ad26.COV2.S at low or high dose, single or two shots; roughly five received placebo; per-sample allocation not given. On day 63 after the first injection, vaccine and placebo recipients gave samples. An 18-55-year-old adult in Boston served as donor. This CDR3 comprises 16 residues. Germline V gene lookup returns CDR1 LNHDA and CDR2 SQIVND (reference sequence). V was cut by 6 bases and J by 0 bases, with 16 bases left in between. The sample originates from a study of Ad26.COV2.S vaccination and SARS-CoV-2 variants. At the level of the study: The donor participated in the COV1001 trial, in its Ad26.COV2.S arm. Participants got Ad26.COV2.S intramuscularly, once or twice 56 days apart. Whole-study results and caveats: Placebo recipients trailed vaccine recipients in spike-specific TCR breadth.

Using immunoSEQ multiplex PCR, the repertoire was profiled, and TCRdb retains in-frame clones only, with some absent. The sample gives some 500,000 clones, 85% to 90% of which show up once; approximately 2.5% is in the top ten. V gene TRBV19 combines with J gene TRBJ2-3; D gene unclear. The sample consisted of peripheral blood, taken in a trial of Ad26.COV2.S vaccine versus placebo. This receptor was identified in a person between 18 and 60 years old who received the Ad26.COV2.S COVID-19 vaccine or a placebo. Here the CDR3 DNA reads TGTGCCAGTAGGAACGGTCGAGCGTCTAGCACAGATACGCAGTATTTT. Its protein is CASRNGRASSTDTQYF.